This is a list of T cell receptor beta chains from one sample in a study of metastatic and nonmetastatic thyroid tumors. MiXCR was used by TCRdb to re-call the PCR reads. This table holds roughly 18,000 clones, approximately 27% found once. Sequenced: tumor tissue. The receptors stem from a female donor with papillary thyroid cancer or a benign thyroid nodule (not recorded which). Some clones in this sample may be carry-over from other donors' samples. Each CDR3 is given without its conserved first and last residue. The order of the fields is J gene, clone size, D gene, V gene, CDR3 protein. D genes are given only for firm matches. Rows give clone size only sometimes, using once, few, many, or a class for an expanded clone.

TRBJ2-4	many	.	TRBV7-2	ASSLGGAKNIQY
TRBJ1-2	medium-sized	TRBD1	TRBV15	ATSIVPGTGNGYT
TRBJ2-5	.	TRBD1	TRBV18	ASSPGQGETQY
TRBJ1-2	medium-sized	TRBD1	TRBV11-3	ASSTTGGAPNYGYT
TRBJ2-2	.	.	TRBV27	ASGRTGELF
TRBJ2-3	.	.	TRBV11-1	ASSLGSWGIDTQY
TRBJ1-2	.	.	TRBV20-1	SANPPGQDYGYT
TRBJ2-3	many	.	TRBV7-3	ASSLTAVFTDTQY
TRBJ1-2	many	.	TRBV6-5	ASSYNPVGGGGYT
TRBJ1-5	.	.	TRBV6-2/TRBV6-3	ASSVYSNQPQH
TRBJ2-3	medium-sized	.	TRBV5-1	ASSYSRIFTDTQY
TRBJ2-3	few	TRBD2	TRBV29-1	SVASGRADTQY
TRBJ2-7	many	.	TRBV19	ASSISPRLVWYEQY
TRBJ2-3	few	TRBD2	TRBV7-4	ASSWTSFPGLAGSTDTQY
TRBJ2-6	many	.	TRBV12-3/TRBV12-4	ASSLASKARRGANVLT
TRBJ2-1	few	.	TRBV6-1	ASSTKPGNEQF
TRBJ2-7	once	.	TRBV7-9	ASSSSEVGNEQY
TRBJ1-1	many	.	TRBV20-1	SAREGGSLTEAF
TRBJ1-6	many	TRBD1	TRBV27	ASSSDRGYNSPLH
TRBJ2-7	.	TRBD2	TRBV6-6	ASSYVATGTSIYEQY